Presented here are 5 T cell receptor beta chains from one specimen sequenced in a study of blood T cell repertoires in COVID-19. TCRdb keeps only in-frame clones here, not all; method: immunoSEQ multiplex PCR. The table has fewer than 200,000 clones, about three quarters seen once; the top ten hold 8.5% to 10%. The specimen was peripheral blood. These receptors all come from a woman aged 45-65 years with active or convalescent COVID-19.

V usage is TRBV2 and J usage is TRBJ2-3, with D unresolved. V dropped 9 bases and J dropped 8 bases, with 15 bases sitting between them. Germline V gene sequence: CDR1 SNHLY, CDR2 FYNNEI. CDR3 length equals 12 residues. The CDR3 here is CASNLPPGTQYF. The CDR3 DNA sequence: TGTGCCAGTAACCTCCCCCCCGGTACGCAGTATTTT.

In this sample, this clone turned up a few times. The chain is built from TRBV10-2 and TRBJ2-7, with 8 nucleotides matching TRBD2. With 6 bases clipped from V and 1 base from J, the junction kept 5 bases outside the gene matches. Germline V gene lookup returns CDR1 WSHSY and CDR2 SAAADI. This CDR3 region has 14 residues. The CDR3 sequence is CASRGVAGSYEQYF. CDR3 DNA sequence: TGCGCCAGCAGGGGGGTAGCGGGATCCTACGAGCAGTACTTC.

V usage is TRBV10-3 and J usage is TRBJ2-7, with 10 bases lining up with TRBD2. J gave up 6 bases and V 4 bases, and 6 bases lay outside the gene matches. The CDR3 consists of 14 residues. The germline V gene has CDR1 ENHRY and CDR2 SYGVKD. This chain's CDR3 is CAISGWTSGGEQYF. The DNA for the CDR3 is TGTGCCATCAGTGGCTGGACTAGCGGAGGCGAGCAGTACTTC.

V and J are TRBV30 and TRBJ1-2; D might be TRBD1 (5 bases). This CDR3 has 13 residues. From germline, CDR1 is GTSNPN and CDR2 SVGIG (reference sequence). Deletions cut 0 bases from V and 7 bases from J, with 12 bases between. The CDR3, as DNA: TGTGCCTGGAGTGTAAAAGGGGTTGGTGGCTACACCTTC. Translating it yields CAWSVKGVGGYTF.

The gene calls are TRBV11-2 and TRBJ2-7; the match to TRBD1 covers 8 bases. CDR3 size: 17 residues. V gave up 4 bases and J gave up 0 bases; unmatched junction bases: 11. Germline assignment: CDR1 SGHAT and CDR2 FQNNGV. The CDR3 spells CASSSTGTGLSSYEQYF. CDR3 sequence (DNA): TGTGCCAGCAGCTCTACCGGGACAGGCCTGAGCTCCTACGAGCAGTACTTC.